The source of this TCR beta chain is a study of blood T cell repertoires in COVID-19. Participant reports of clinical history set cohort assignment. The data were produced by immunoSEQ multiplex PCR, yet TCRdb's version contains in-frame clones alone and is incomplete. The repertoire has a few hundred thousand clones, 87% of them found once; the top ten carry 1%. V was clipped by 2 bases and J by 8 bases, with 15 bases between them. The germline V gene encodes CDR1 MGHRA and CDR2 YSYEKL. This CDR3 spans 15 amino acids. This receptor was taken from a young woman who had recovered from COVID-19. Sequencing was done on a sample of PBMCs or T cells enriched from blood (not recorded which). The rearrangement joins TRBV4-1 to TRBJ2-2; perhaps TRBD1 as D (6 bases). CDR3 in amino acids: CASSQYGQTLGELFF. The CDR3, as DNA: TGCGCCAGCAGCCAATACGGACAGACCCTGGGGGAGCTGTTTTTT.